What follows are 26 T cell receptor beta chains derived from one specimen sequenced in a study of human T cells and chemical hapten exposure. Documented time point: patch test 1, 2 weeks after DPC sensitization. Treatment defined: therapeutic diphenylcyclopropenone sensitization with weekly scalp DPC. From the RACE reads, TCRdb called clonotypes with MiXCR, one entry per CDR3 protein. The sample includes around 380,000 distinct CDR3 sequences, roughly 4.8% of them seen just once. The sample consisted of whole blood, taken in connection with sensitization to the hapten diphenylcyclopropenone (DPC). Source of these receptors: a woman aged 45 to 65 with alopecia areata. Some clones in this sample may be carry-over from other donors' samples.

The genes are TRBV7-6 and TRBJ1-4; 7 positions agree with TRBD1. There are 18 residues in the CDR3. V trimming: 0 bases; J trimming: 3 bases; junction bases outside the gene matches: 10. Germline CDR1 reads SGHVS; CDR2 reads FNYEAQ. In nucleotides, the CDR3 is TGTGCCAGCAGCTTAGCAATAAGGGGGCAGAGGGCTAATGAAAAACTGTTTTTT. Translation gives CASSLAIRGQRANEKLFF.

This chain uses TRBV5-6 with TRBJ2-2; D is possibly TRBD2 (6 bases). Germline V CDR1 and CDR2: SGHDT, YYEEEE. The CDR3 runs to 18 residues. V lost 2 bases and J lost 2, with 19 bases in between. The CDR3, as DNA: TGTGCCAGCAGCTTACTTCTCTCTCTAGCGCCCAACACCGGGGAGCTGTTTTTT. This gives the protein CASSLLLSLAPNTGELFF.

Regarding this clonotype: Possible read error: a much larger clone is one base away. The gene calls are TRBV25-1 and TRBJ2-3; D call uncertain. V shed 5 bases and J shed 4 bases, with 13 bases lying between them. CDR1 and CDR2 (germline): MGHDK, SYGVNS. This CDR3 is 14 amino acids long. CDR3 DNA: TGTGCCAGCAGTTATAGATACCCCCCAGATACGCAGTATTTT. Amino acid sequence: CASSYRYPPDTQYF.

V usage is TRBV3-1 and J usage is TRBJ1-2; 9 positions agree with TRBD1. V dropped 1 base and J dropped 6; count of bases not matched to a gene: 6. Germline values: CDR1 LGHDT, CDR2 YNNKEL (reference sequence). This CDR3 contains 15 residues. CDR3 sequence: CASSQAGQGVDGYTF. The CDR3 DNA is TGTGCCAGCAGCCAAGCGGGACAGGGAGTAGATGGCTACACCTTC.

There are many counts of this clonotype. The CDR3 loop reads CASSYPQGPLSFQETQYF. Written as DNA, the CDR3 is TGTGCCAGCAGTTACCCACAGGGGCCTCTCTCTTTCCAAGAGACCCAGTACTTC. The chain has TRBV6-6 and TRBJ2-5; 7 bases match TRBD1. Germline loops: CDR1 MNHNY, CDR2 SVGAGI (reference sequence). V shed 2 bases and J 1 base; nucleotides not matched to a gene: 13. The CDR3 loop spans 18 amino acids.

CDR3 DNA: TGTGCCAGCAGTTACTCGAGACTAGGGGGCGAGCAGTACTTC. Translation: CASSYSRLGGEQYF. The chain uses TRBV6-2 or TRBV6-3 and TRBJ2-7; D is possibly TRBD1 or TRBD2 (6 bases each). The CDR3 has 14 residues. The germline V gene has CDR1 MNHEY and CDR2 SVGEGT. Trimming stripped 0 bases from V and 6 bases from J, with 12 bases between.

This clonotype was found many times. The CDR3 DNA reads as TGTGCCAGCAGCGAGACAGGGGAAAATCAGCCCCAGCATTTT. Amino acid sequence: CASSETGENQPQHF. The V and J genes are TRBV2 and TRBJ1-5; 8 nucleotides line up with TRBD1. The CDR3 contains 14 residues. The trim removed 6 bases at V and 4 bases at J, leaving 5 bases unmatched. CDR1 SNHLY and CDR2 FYNNEI come from the germline V gene.

This clonotype was observed many times. The chain links TRBV2 to TRBJ1-1; TRBD1 matches 8 bases. The CDR3 covers 14 residues. V lost 2 bases, J lost 6 bases, and 5 bases stayed unmatched. Germline CDR1 SNHLY, CDR2 FYNNEI. DNA of the CDR3: TGTGCCAGCAGTGAAAGGACAGGGCCCGCTGAAGCTTTCTTT. It is translated as CASSERTGPAEAFF. Variable domain in full (rest from reference TRBV2 and TRBJ1-1): EPEVTQTPSHQVTQMGQEVILRCVPISNHLYFYWYRQILGQKVEFLVSFYNNEISEKSEIFDDQFSVERPDGSNFTLKIRSTKLEDSAMYFCASSERTGPAEAFFGQGTRLTVV.

This clonotype was counted many times. The chain combines TRBV7-9 with TRBJ1-5, with unresolved D. The V end was cut by 4 bases, the J end by 4 bases, with 11 bases between. From germline, CDR1 is SEHNR and CDR2 FQNEAQ (reference sequence). The CDR3 length is 14 residues. The CDR3 is CASSSDHGNQPQHF. The CDR3 nucleotides are TGTGCCAGCAGCTCCGATCATGGGAATCAGCCCCAGCATTTT.

In this sample, this clonotype turned up a few times. The chain combines TRBV18 with TRBJ2-3, with 7 bases that match TRBD2. Germline V gives CDR1 KGHSH, CDR2 LQKENI. V shed 0 bases and J 0 bases; nucleotides not matched to a gene: 6. The CDR3 is 17 amino acids. DNA of the CDR3: TGTGCCAGCTCACCACCCCCGGTAGCGGGCAGCACAGATACGCAGTATTTT. Protein sequence: CASSPPPVAGSTDTQYF.

This sequence joins TRBV6-6 and TRBJ1-5; D is unresolved. CDR1 is MNHNY, CDR2 SVGAGI, per germline (reference sequence). The CDR3 length is 14 residues. The V end was cut by 2 bases, the J end by 7 bases, with 12 bases between. The CDR3 reads CASSYGPQTQPQHF. CDR3 nucleotides: TGTGCCAGCAGTTACGGGCCCCAGACCCAGCCCCAGCATTTT.

The V gene is TRBV7-2, the J gene TRBJ2-1; either TRBD1 or TRBD2 may fit D (5 bases each). Germline CDR1 SGHTA, CDR2 FQGNSA. Trimming took 3 bases from V and 13 from J, leaving 10 bases between them. The CDR3 consists of 11 residues. CDR3 region: CASSFRDGQFF. CDR3 nucleotides: TGTGCCAGCAGCTTCCGGGACGGTCAGTTCTTC.

This clonotype was seen many times. V gene TRBV18 combines with J gene TRBJ1-2; the match to TRBD1 covers 7 bases. The ends lost 8 bases at V and 2 bases at J; junction bases unmatched: 5. The germline V gene has CDR1 KGHSH and CDR2 LQKENI. The CDR3 has 13 amino acids. This CDR3 reads CASSPGQNYGYTF. DNA for the CDR3: TGTGCCAGCAGTCCGGGACAGAACTATGGCTACACCTTC.

The chain couples TRBV28 to TRBJ2-7; the match to TRBD2 covers 8 bases. The CDR3 is made up of 13 amino acids. Germline trimming cut 10 bases from V and 5 bases from J; bases unmatched to any gene: 10. In germline, CDR1 is MDHEN, CDR2 SYDVKM. CDR3 protein: CATANGRENEQYF. The CDR3 nucleotides read TGTGCCACCGCGAACGGGAGGGAAAACGAGCAGTACTTC.

This clonotype was recorded at least ten times. This chain links TRBV2 with TRBJ1-3, with D unresolved. Germline CDR1 is SNHLY and CDR2 is FYNNEI. V was trimmed by 1 base and J by 0 bases, leaving 10 bases between them. The CDR3 is made up of 16 amino acids. CDR3 residues: CASSEEEASSGNTIYF. The CDR3 coding sequence is TGTGCCAGCAGTGAAGAGGAGGCTAGCTCTGGAAACACCATATATTTT.

This clonotype was counted at least ten times. The chain recombines TRBV6-1 with TRBJ2-1; weak D call: TRBD2 (8 bases). The length of the CDR3 is 16 residues. V lost 5 bases, J lost 4 bases, and 18 bases lay in between. Germline V gene data show CDR1 as MNHNS and CDR2 as SASEGT. The CDR3 nucleotides are TGTGCCAGCAGTCCGGGAGGGGACAGCCGATACAATGAGCAGTTCTTC. Translating it yields CASSPGGDSRYNEQFF.

This clonotype has at least ten counts. This chain joins TRBV19 and TRBJ1-5, with 9 bases aligning to TRBD1. Germline V gene sequence: CDR1 LNHDA, CDR2 SQIVND (reference sequence). J gave up 6 bases and V 5 bases, and 2 bases lay outside the gene matches. The CDR3 is 13 amino acids. CDR3 coding DNA: TGTGCCAGTAGTGGGACAGGGTTTCAGCCCCAGCATTTT. Translation: CASSGTGFQPQHF.

This clonotype was seen a handful of times. The rearrangement uses TRBV6-5 and TRBJ2-1; TRBD1 or TRBD2 may be the D gene (5 bases each). The CDR3 covers 14 residues. The V gene's germline CDR1 is MNHEY and CDR2 SVGAGI. V lost 7 bases to trimming and J lost 0 bases, with 10 bases between them. This CDR3 reads CASNQGPSYNEQFF. The CDR3 DNA reads as TGTGCCAGCAACCAGGGACCCTCCTACAATGAGCAGTTCTTC.

This clonotype was seen ten or more times. This rearrangement joins TRBV12-5 to TRBJ2-7; D is possibly TRBD1 or TRBD2 (5 bases each). The CDR3 totals 13 residues. Trimming removed 5 bases at V and 2 bases at J, with 10 bases between. Looked up from germline, CDR1 is LGHNT and CDR2 is FRNRAP. The CDR3 is CASGPGTPYEQYF. The CDR3 DNA reads TGTGCTAGTGGTCCCGGGACGCCCTACGAGCAGTACTTC.

This clonotype was counted at least ten times. The J gene is TRBJ2-1, the V gene TRBV20-1; 7 bases are shared with TRBD1. V gave up 5 bases and J gave up 3 bases; unmatched junction bases: 4. CDR1 and CDR2 (germline): DFQATT, SNEGSKA (reference sequence). The CDR3 consists of 13 residues. CDR3 nucleotides: TGCAGTGCTTTGAGGGACAGCTACAATGAGCAGTTCTTC. The encoded protein is CSALRDSYNEQFF.

This clonotype has just a few counts. The chain uses TRBV2 and TRBJ2-5; D not certain. Germline CDR1 and CDR2: SNHLY and FYNNEI. The CDR3 is 14 residues long. V lost 4 bases and J lost 5, with 14 bases in between. The CDR3 nucleotides are TGTGCCAGCAGTGCCGGGCTGGGTTTGGAGACCCAGTACTTC. It translates to CASSAGLGLETQYF.

This clonotype occurred a few times. This rearrangement joins TRBV2 to TRBJ1-5; 8 bases match TRBD1. Trimming at V came to 8 bases and at J to 2 bases, leaving 5 bases not matched to a gene. Germline V CDR1 and CDR2: SNHLY, FYNNEI. This CDR3 region has 14 residues. CDR3 loop: CASQGARGNQPQHF. The CDR3 nucleotides are TGTGCCAGCCAGGGGGCGCGGGGCAATCAGCCCCAGCATTTT. Full variable domain (remainder filled in from reference TRBV2 and TRBJ1-5): EPEVTQTPSHQVTQMGQEVILRCVPISNHLYFYWYRQILGQKVEFLVSFYNNEISEKSEIFDDQFSVERPDGSNFTLKIRSTKLEDSAMYFCASQGARGNQPQHFGDGTRLSIL.

As concerns this clonotype: This clone may be a read error of a much larger clone one base away. The chain links TRBV2 to TRBJ2-5, with D possibly called TRBD1 or TRBD2 (5 bases each). The CDR3 consists of 14 residues. CDR1 and CDR2 (germline): SNHLY, FYNNEI. CDR3 coding DNA: TGTGCCAGCAACGCCGAGGGGCCGGCAGAGACCCACTACTTC. Its protein product is CASNAEGPAETHYF.

This clonotype has only a few counts. J is TRBJ1-3 and V is TRBV18; D uncertain. V was trimmed by 3 bases and J by 0 bases, leaving 3 bases between them. Per germline, CDR1 KGHSH and CDR2 LQKENI. The CDR3 consists of 13 residues. Here the CDR3 reads CASSPTSGNTIYF. CDR3 DNA: TGTGCCAGCTCACCTACCTCTGGAAACACCATATATTTT. Looking up the rest from reference TRBV18 and TRBJ1-3 gives the full variable domain: NAGVMQNPRHLVRRRGQEARLRCSPMKGHSHVYWYRQLPEEGLKFMVYLQKENIIDESGMPKERFSAEFPKEGPSILRIQQVVRGDSAAYFCASSPTSGNTIYFGEGSWLTVV.

The chain is built from TRBV7-9 and TRBJ2-3, with 7 bases identical to TRBD1. The CDR3 runs 16 residues. Trimming cost V 4 bases and J 0 bases; bases outside gene matches: 7. Germline assignment: CDR1 SEHNR and CDR2 FQNEAQ (reference sequence). This chain's CDR3 is CASSSRQGPSTDTQYF. The CDR3 coding sequence is TGTGCCAGCAGCTCCCGACAGGGACCCAGCACAGATACGCAGTATTTT.

This clonotype was seen many times. CDR3 DNA sequence: TGTGCCAGCGGAAGAGACACCGGGGAGCTGTTTTTT. Protein: CASGRDTGELFF. The V and J genes are TRBV2 and TRBJ2-2; D call uncertain. The length of the CDR3 is 12 residues. Trimming took 8 bases from V and 3 from J, leaving 7 bases between them. The V gene's germline CDR1 is SNHLY and CDR2 FYNNEI.